The T cell receptor beta chain under discussion was sequenced for a study of blood T cell repertoires in COVID-19. Germline CDR1 reads SQVTM; CDR2 reads ANQGSEA. Unmatched junction bases numbered 10, after V lost 6 bases and J lost 8 bases. The CDR3 spans 14 residues. In the authors' methods: Reference gene primers were amplified, and this amplification served to estimate nucleated cell counts. The assay was immunoSEQ multiplex PCR, and TCRdb's table has in-frame clones only and misses some. The D gene and trimming were derived from the DNA, and the V and J assignments and clone size from that table. The table records around 160,000 clones, around nine tenths of them present only once.

The source of this sequence is a human donor in a cohort sampled during active COVID-19. Sequenced material: peripheral blood. This chain joins TRBV29-1 and TRBJ1-4, with 9 bases matching TRBD1. The CDR3, as DNA: TGCAGCGTGGGCGGGACAGGGACTCAGGAAAAACTGTTTTTT. Translation gives CSVGGTGTQEKLFF.